This T cell receptor beta chain was recovered during a study of T cell clonotyping in hematopoietic cell transplantation. The assay was immunoSEQ multiplex PCR, and TCRdb's table has in-frame clones only and misses some. The sample records 70,000 or so clones, 90% to 95% being singletons. V was cut by 7 bases and J by 1 base, with 13 bases left in between. Per germline, CDR1 MRHNA and CDR2 SNTAGT. The CDR3 loop spans 14 amino acids. Sample: peripheral blood mononuclear cells. The chain employs TRBV6-4 and TRBJ1-1; D is possibly TRBD1 (6 bases). The clonotype comes from a man aged 50 to 60 in good health. Some clones in this sample may be carry-over from other donors' samples. The CDR3 here is CASMGGGPNTEAFF. The CDR3 DNA reads as TGTGCCAGCATGGGGGGGGGCCCGAACACTGAAGCTTTCTTT.